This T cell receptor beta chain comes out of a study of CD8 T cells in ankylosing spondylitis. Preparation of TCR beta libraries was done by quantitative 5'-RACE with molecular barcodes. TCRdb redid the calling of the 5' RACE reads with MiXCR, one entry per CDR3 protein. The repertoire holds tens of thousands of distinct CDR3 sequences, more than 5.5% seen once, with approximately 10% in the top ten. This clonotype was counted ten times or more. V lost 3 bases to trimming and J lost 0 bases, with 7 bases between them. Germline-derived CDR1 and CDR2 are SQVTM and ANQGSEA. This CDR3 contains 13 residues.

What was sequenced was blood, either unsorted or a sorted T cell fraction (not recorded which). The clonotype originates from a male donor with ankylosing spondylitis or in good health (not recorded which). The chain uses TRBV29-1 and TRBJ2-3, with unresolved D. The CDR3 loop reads CSVDSGSTDTQYF. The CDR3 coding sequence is TGCAGCGTTGATTCGGGTAGCACAGATACGCAGTATTTT.